This T cell receptor (beta chain) appears in the sequencing data of a study of blood T cells in healthy people across ages. Points from the study as a whole: PBMCs were not sorted, which prevented a conclusive comparison of naive versus antigen-experienced cells. The study found more naive CD4+ cells and higher diversity in long-lived than aged donors. Roughly linear age-related decline in beta diversity appeared, significant by age around 36.

Germline CDR1 MGHDK, CDR2 SYGVNS. Trimming removed 3 bases from V and 4 bases from J, with 7 bases in between. There are 12 residues in the CDR3. This clonotype was observed a handful of times. Its target is unknown. For the second PCR, which ran for 7 to 11 cycles, a sample-barcoded 5' primer and a J-beta primer mix were used. Each cDNA was tagged by a template-switch adaptor containing 12 random nucleotides. TCRdb reanalysed the 5' RACE reads using MiXCR and keeps one entry per CDR3 protein. The sample holds about a million distinct CDR3 sequences, 35% to 45% seen once. The J gene is TRBJ2-7, the V gene TRBV25-1; D gene unclear. Input material: blood. The receptor was derived from a man between 18 and 35 years old in good health. CDR3: CASSESVYEQYF. CDR3 coding DNA: TGTGCCAGCAGTGAGTCAGTTTACGAGCAGTACTTC.